This T cell receptor (beta chain) stems from a study of cytomegalovirus exposure and HLA in healthy donors. The length of the CDR3 is 16 residues. Germline values: CDR1 MNHNY, CDR2 SVGAGI (reference sequence). V lost 0 bases and J 0 bases, leaving 11 bases between the germline ends. Both 60 Vbeta primers and 13 Jbeta primers went into the PCR. Libraries were prepared by immunoSEQ multiplex PCR; TCRdb keeps only in-frame clonotypes and omits some of them. This sample has 150,000 to 200,000 clones, with more than 60% found just once. Sequencing was done on a sample of PBMCs. This receptor was taken from a man between 25 and 39 years old in good health and CMV-seropositive. V is TRBV6-6 and J is TRBJ1-1, with D unresolved. The CDR3 reads CASSYSTDTMNTEAFF. In nucleotides, the CDR3 is TGTGCCAGCAGTTACTCGACCGACACGATGAACACTGAAGCTTTCTTT.